These T cell receptor beta chains were read from a single sample in a study of T cells in Graves' hyperthyroidism and ophthalmopathy. TCRdb analysed the multiplex PCR reads with MiXCR anew, one entry per CDR3 protein. Of roughly 240,000 distinct CDR3 sequences in the sample, approximately 25% were seen once. The specimen sequenced was blood. The source is a woman aged 40 to 50 with Graves' ophthalmopathy. Each CDR3 is given with its conserved first and last residue. Fields, in order: clone size, D gene, J gene, V gene, CDR3 protein, CDR3 DNA. A D gene is named only where the DNA matches it firmly. A row's size may be missing; if present it is once, few, many or a size class.

clone size: many
D gene: TRBD2
J gene: TRBJ2-2
V gene: TRBV3-1
CDR3 protein: CASSSTLAGGSSNTGELFF
CDR3 DNA: TGTGCCAGCAGTTCCACGCTAGCGGGAGGGTCCTCGAACACCGGGGAGCTGTTTTTT

clone size: many
D gene: TRBD2
J gene: TRBJ2-7
V gene: TRBV6-1
CDR3 protein: CASSPSAGVQYF
CDR3 DNA: TGTGCCAGCAGCCCGAGCGCGGGGGTGCAGTACTTC

clone size: many
D gene: NA
J gene: TRBJ1-1
V gene: TRBV29-1
CDR3 protein: CSGARWGGTEAFF
CDR3 DNA: TGCAGCGGCGCTCGATGGGGTGGCACTGAAGCTTTCTTT

clone size: few
D gene: TRBD2
J gene: TRBJ2-5
V gene: TRBV2
CDR3 protein: CASRFLAGVNQETQYF
CDR3 DNA: TGTGCCAGCAGATTCCTAGCGGGAGTTAATCAAGAGACCCAGTACTTC

clone size: many
D gene: NA
J gene: TRBJ2-2
V gene: TRBV7-3
CDR3 protein: CASSLRGGFASEPGELFF
CDR3 DNA: TGTGCCAGCAGCTTAAGGGGTGGGTTCGCGTCCGAACCCGGGGAGCTGTTTTTT

clone size: NA
D gene: NA
J gene: TRBJ1-6
V gene: TRBV13
CDR3 protein: CASSFRTDNSPLHF
CDR3 DNA: TGTGCCAGCAGCTTTAGAACCGATAATTCACCCCTCCACTTT

clone size: many
D gene: NA
J gene: TRBJ2-1
V gene: TRBV20-1
CDR3 protein: CSARSSVYNEQFF
CDR3 DNA: TGCAGTGCTAGGTCGTCGGTGTACAATGAGCAGTTCTTC

clone size: many
D gene: TRBD1
J gene: TRBJ2-7
V gene: TRBV7-2
CDR3 protein: CASSRDRGISSYEQYF
CDR3 DNA: TGTGCCAGCTCCCGGGACAGGGGTATTAGCTCCTACGAGCAGTACTTC

clone size: many
D gene: NA
J gene: TRBJ1-1
V gene: TRBV9
CDR3 protein: CASSVSKGANTEAFF
CDR3 DNA: TGTGCCAGCAGCGTCTCCAAAGGGGCGAACACTGAAGCTTTCTTT

clone size: many
D gene: TRBD1
J gene: TRBJ1-3
V gene: TRBV7-2
CDR3 protein: CASSFGQGKGNTIYF
CDR3 DNA: TGTGCCAGCAGCTTCGGACAGGGGAAGGGAAACACCATATATTTT

clone size: many
D gene: NA
J gene: TRBJ2-5
V gene: TRBV12-3/TRBV12-4
CDR3 protein: CASSWGTQETQYF
CDR3 DNA: TGTGCCAGCAGTTGGGGGACACAAGAGACCCAGTACTTC

clone size: NA
D gene: NA
J gene: TRBJ1-2
V gene: TRBV27
CDR3 protein: CASSQYSGPQFSSYTF
CDR3 DNA: TGTGCCAGCAGTCAATACTCGGGCCCTCAGTTTAGTAGCTACACCTTC

clone size: many
D gene: NA
J gene: TRBJ1-1
V gene: TRBV5-4
CDR3 protein: CASSTGTGAFF
CDR3 DNA: TGTGCCAGCAGCACCGGGACCGGGGCTTTCTTT

clone size: many
D gene: NA
J gene: TRBJ2-7
V gene: TRBV5-1
CDR3 protein: CASSQPRDTDSYEQYF
CDR3 DNA: TGCGCCAGCAGCCAGCCTCGGGACACCGATTCCTACGAGCAGTACTTC

clone size: few
D gene: NA
J gene: TRBJ2-3
V gene: TRBV5-1
CDR3 protein: CASSPPSGGIGDTQYF
CDR3 DNA: TGCGCCAGCAGCCCACCCTCCGGGGGAATTGGAGATACGCAGTATTTT

clone size: many
D gene: TRBD1
J gene: TRBJ1-1
V gene: TRBV6-5
CDR3 protein: CASRGQMNTEAFF
CDR3 DNA: TGTGCCAGCAGGGGACAGATGAACACTGAAGCTTTCTTT

clone size: NA
D gene: TRBD2
J gene: TRBJ2-5
V gene: TRBV12-3/TRBV12-4
CDR3 protein: CASSSLAGVETQYF
CDR3 DNA: TGTGCCAGCAGTTCACTAGCGGGAGTAGAGACCCAGTACTTC

clone size: many
D gene: TRBD1
J gene: TRBJ2-7
V gene: TRBV6-5
CDR3 protein: CASSYSPTGSYEQYF
CDR3 DNA: TGTGCCAGCAGTTACTCGCCGACAGGGTCCTACGAGCAGTACTTC

clone size: many
D gene: NA
J gene: TRBJ2-3
V gene: TRBV28
CDR3 protein: CASSLNSDTQYF
CDR3 DNA: TGTGCCAGCAGTCTCAACTCGGATACGCAGTATTTT

clone size: many
D gene: NA
J gene: TRBJ2-3
V gene: TRBV29-1
CDR3 protein: CSGNRVADTQYF
CDR3 DNA: TGCAGCGGGAACCGAGTCGCAGATACGCAGTATTTT

clone size: many
D gene: NA
J gene: TRBJ1-6
V gene: TRBV14
CDR3 protein: CASSQHREGASPLHF
CDR3 DNA: TGTGCCAGCAGCCAACACAGAGAAGGGGCTTCACCCCTCCACTTT

clone size: many
D gene: TRBD1
J gene: TRBJ2-4
V gene: TRBV6-2/TRBV6-3
CDR3 protein: CASSPGQGRNIQYF
CDR3 DNA: TGTGCCAGCAGCCCAGGACAGGGAAGAAACATTCAGTACTTC

clone size: many
D gene: NA
J gene: TRBJ2-5
V gene: TRBV12-3/TRBV12-4
CDR3 protein: CASRSGTAAQTQYF
CDR3 DNA: TGTGCCAGCAGGTCCGGGACCGCGGCTCAGACCCAGTACTTC

clone size: many
D gene: TRBD1
J gene: TRBJ2-7
V gene: TRBV28
CDR3 protein: CASSNGQASYEQYF
CDR3 DNA: TGTGCCAGCAGTAATGGACAGGCCTCCTACGAGCAGTACTTC

clone size: many
D gene: TRBD2
J gene: TRBJ2-7
V gene: TRBV30
CDR3 protein: CAWRSGSLGSIYEQYF
CDR3 DNA: TGTGCCTGGAGAAGCGGGAGCTTAGGATCGATCTACGAGCAGTACTTC

clone size: many
D gene: NA
J gene: TRBJ1-2
V gene: TRBV19
CDR3 protein: CASSRRDYGYTF
CDR3 DNA: TGTGCCAGTAGTCGGCGGGACTATGGCTACACCTTC

clone size: many
D gene: NA
J gene: TRBJ2-3
V gene: TRBV20-1
CDR3 protein: CSARDPILRDLDTQYF
CDR3 DNA: TGCAGTGCTAGAGATCCAATTTTACGGGACCTAGATACGCAGTATTTT

clone size: once
D gene: TRBD2
J gene: TRBJ2-5
V gene: TRBV7-2
CDR3 protein: CASSLGGRARETQYF
CDR3 DNA: TGTGCCAGCAGCTTAGGAGGGAGGGCCCGGGAGACCCAGTACTTC

clone size: NA
D gene: NA
J gene: TRBJ2-7
V gene: TRBV20-1
CDR3 protein: CSARVPGRYEQYF
CDR3 DNA: TGCAGTGCTAGAGTACCGGGCCGCTACGAGCAGTACTTC